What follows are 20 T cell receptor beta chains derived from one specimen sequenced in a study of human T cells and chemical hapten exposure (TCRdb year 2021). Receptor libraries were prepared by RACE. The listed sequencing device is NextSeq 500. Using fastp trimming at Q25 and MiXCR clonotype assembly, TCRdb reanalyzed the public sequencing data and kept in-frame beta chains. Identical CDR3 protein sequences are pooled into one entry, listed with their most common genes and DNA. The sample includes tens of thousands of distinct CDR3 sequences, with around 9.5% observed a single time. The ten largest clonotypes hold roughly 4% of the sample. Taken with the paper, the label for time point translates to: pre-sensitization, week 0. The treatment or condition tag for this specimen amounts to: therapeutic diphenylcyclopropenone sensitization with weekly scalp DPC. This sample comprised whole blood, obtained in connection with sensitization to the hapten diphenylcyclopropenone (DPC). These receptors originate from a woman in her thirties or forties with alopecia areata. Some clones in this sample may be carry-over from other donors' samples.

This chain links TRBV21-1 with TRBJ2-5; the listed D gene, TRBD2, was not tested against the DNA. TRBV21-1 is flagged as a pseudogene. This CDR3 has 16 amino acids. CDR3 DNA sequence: TGTGCCAGCAGCAAAGCGACTAGCGGGGGCCGGGGAGCCCAGTACTTC. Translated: CASSKATSGGRGAQYF.

The CDR3 DNA follows: TGTGCCAGTAGTGAAGGGGGGCGCAATCAGCCCCAGCATTTT. This translates into CASSEGGRNQPQHF. This sequence joins TRBV19 and TRBJ1-5; possible D gene TRBD1, 6 bases. Germline CDR1 LNHDA, CDR2 SQIVND (reference sequence). V lost 5 bases, J lost 2 bases, and 10 bases lay in between. This CDR3 is built from 14 residues.

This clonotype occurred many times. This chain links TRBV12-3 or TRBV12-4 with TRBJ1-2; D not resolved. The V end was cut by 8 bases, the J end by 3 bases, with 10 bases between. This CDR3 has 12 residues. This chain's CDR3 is CASALRDYGYTF. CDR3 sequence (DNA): TGTGCCAGCGCCCTTAGAGACTATGGCTACACCTTC.

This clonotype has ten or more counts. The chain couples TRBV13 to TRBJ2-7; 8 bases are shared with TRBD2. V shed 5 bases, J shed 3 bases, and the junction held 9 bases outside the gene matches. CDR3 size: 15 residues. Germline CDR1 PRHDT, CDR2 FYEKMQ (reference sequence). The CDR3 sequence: CASSRLTSVSYEQYF. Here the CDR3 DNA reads TGTGCCAGCAGCCGCCTGACTAGCGTAAGCTACGAGCAGTACTTC.

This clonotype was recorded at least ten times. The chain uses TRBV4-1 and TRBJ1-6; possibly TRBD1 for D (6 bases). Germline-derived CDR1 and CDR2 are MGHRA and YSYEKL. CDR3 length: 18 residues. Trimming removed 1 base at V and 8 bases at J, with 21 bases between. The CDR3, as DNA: TGCGCCAGCAGCCAAGGGTTGAGGGGACAAAAAATACATTCACCCCTCCACTTT. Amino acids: CASSQGLRGQKIHSPLHF.

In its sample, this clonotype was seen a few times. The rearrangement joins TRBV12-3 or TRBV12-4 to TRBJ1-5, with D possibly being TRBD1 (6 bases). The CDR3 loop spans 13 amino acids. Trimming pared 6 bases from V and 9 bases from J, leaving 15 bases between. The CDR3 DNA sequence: TGTGCCAGCAGCCCCGGGGGGGGCCGGCCCCAGCATTTT. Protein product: CASSPGGGRPQHF.

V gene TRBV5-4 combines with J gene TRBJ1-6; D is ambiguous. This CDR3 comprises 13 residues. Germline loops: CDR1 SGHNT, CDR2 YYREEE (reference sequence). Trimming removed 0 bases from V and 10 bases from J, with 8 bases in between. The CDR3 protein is CASSLDFGSPLHF. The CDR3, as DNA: TGTGCCAGCAGCTTGGATTTTGGCTCACCCCTCCACTTT. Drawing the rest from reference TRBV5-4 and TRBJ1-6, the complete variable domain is ETGVTQSPTHLIKTRGQQVTLRCSSQSGHNTVSWYQQALGQGPQFIFQYYREEENGRGNFPPRFSGLQFPNYSSELNVNALELDDSALYLCASSLDFGSPLHFGNGTRLTVT.

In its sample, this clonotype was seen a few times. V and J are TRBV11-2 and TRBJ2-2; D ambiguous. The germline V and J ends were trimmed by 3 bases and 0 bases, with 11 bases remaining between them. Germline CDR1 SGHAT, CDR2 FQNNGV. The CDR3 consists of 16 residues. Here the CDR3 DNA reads TGTGCCAGCAGCTTGTACAGCTTCGCGAACACCGGGGAGCTGTTTTTT. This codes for CASSLYSFANTGELFF. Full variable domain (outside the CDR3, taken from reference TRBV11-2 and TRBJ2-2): EAGVAQSPRYKIIEKRQSVAFWCNPISGHATLYWYQQILGQGPKLLIQFQNNGVVDDSQLPKDRFSAERLKGVDSTLKIQPAKLEDSAVYLCASSLYSFANTGELFFGEGSRLTVL.

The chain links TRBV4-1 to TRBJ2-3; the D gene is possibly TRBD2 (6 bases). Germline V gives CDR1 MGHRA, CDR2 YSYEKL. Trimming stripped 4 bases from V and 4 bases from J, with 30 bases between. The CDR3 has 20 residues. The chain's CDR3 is CASSPPVTPPGAGGADTQYF. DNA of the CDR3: TGCGCCAGCAGCCCGCCCGTCACACCCCCAGGAGCGGGTGGGGCAGATACGCAGTATTTT.

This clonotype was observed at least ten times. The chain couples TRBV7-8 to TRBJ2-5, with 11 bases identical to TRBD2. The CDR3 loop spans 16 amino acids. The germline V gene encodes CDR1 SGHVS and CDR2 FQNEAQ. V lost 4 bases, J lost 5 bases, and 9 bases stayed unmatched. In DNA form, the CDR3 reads TGTGCCAGCAGCTATTCACCGGGACTAGCGGACGAGACCCAGTACTTC. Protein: CASSYSPGLADETQYF.

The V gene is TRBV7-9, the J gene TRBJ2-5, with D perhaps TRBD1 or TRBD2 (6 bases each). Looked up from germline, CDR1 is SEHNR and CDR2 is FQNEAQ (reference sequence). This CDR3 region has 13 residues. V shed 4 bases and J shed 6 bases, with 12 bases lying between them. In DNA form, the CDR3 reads TGTGCCAGCAGCTCTACAGGGAGGAAGACCCAGTACTTC. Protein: CASSSTGRKTQYF.

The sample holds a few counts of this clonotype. The CDR3 spells CATSAQGANTEAFF. CDR3 nucleotides: TGTGCCACCAGTGCACAGGGGGCAAACACTGAAGCTTTCTTT. V gene TRBV24-1 combines with J gene TRBJ1-1; TRBD1 matches 9 bases. Germline V gene lookup returns CDR1 KGHDR and CDR2 SFDVKD. The CDR3 contains 14 residues. V shed 5 bases, J shed 2 bases, and the junction held 2 bases outside the gene matches.

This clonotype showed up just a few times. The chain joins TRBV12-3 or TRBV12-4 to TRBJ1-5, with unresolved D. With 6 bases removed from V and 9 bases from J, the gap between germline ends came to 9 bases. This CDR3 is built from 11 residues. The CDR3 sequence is CASRETGPQHF. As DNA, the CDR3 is TGTGCCAGCAGGGAGACCGGGCCCCAGCATTTT.

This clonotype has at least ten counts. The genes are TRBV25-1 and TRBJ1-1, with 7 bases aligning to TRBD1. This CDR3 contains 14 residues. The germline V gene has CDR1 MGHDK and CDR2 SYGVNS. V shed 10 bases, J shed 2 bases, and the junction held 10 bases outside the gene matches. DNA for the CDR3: TGTGCCACCACGAACGACAGGGCCAACACTGAAGCTTTCTTT. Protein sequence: CATTNDRANTEAFF.

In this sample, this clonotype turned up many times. Written as DNA, the CDR3 is TGTGCCAGCAGCCAAGATCGACGGAATAATGAAAAACTGTTTTTT. Amino acids: CASSQDRRNNEKLFF. This chain connects TRBV4-2 to TRBJ1-4; D remains ambiguous. In germline, CDR1 is LGHNA, CDR2 YNFKEQ. The V end was cut by 0 bases, the J end by 4 bases, with 9 bases between. The CDR3 loop spans 15 amino acids.

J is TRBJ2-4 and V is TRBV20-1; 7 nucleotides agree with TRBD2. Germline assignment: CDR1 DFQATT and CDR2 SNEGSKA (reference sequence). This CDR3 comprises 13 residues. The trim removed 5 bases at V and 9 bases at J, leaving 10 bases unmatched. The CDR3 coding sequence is TGCAGTGCTTGGACTAGAGGGCGGGGCATTCAGTACTTC. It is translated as CSAWTRGRGIQYF.

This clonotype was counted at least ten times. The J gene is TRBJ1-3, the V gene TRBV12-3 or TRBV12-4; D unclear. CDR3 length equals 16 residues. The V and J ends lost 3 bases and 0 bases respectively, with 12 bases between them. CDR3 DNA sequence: TGTGCCAGCAGTTTTCTGAGCCTCCTCTCTGGAAACACCATATATTTT. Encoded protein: CASSFLSLLSGNTIYF.

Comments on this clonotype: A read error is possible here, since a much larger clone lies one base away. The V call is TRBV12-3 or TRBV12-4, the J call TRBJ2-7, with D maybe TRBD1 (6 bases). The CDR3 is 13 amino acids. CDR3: CSSSIQGYDEQYF. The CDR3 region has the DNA TGTTCCAGCAGTATACAGGGATACGACGAGCAGTACTTC.

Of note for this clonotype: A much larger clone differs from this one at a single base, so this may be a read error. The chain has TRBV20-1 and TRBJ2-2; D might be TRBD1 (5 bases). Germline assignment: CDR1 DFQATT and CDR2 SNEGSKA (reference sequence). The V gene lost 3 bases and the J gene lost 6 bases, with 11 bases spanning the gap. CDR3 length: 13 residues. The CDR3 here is CSASRVGSGELFF. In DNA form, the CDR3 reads TGCAGTGCTAGCAGGGTTGGCTCCGGGGAGCTGTTTTTT.

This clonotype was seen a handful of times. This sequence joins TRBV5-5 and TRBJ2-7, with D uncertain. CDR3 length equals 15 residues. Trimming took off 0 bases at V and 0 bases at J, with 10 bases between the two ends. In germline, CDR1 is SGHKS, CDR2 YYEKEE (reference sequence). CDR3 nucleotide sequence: TGTGCCAGCAGCTTGGCCGTAGGGAACTCCTACGAGCAGTACTTC. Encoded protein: CASSLAVGNSYEQYF.